This TCR beta chain stems from a study of shared clonotypes between healthy human individuals. The method was immunoSEQ multiplex PCR; TCRdb's version includes in-frame clones alone and lacks a portion of them. This sample yields 2 million to 2.5 million clones, of which 92% are seen a single time; roughly 0.34% belongs to the top ten. The donors, all of them Caucasian adults, lived in Nashville, Tennessee. CD4+ cells were split into CD45RA+ naive and CD45RA-negative memory subsets. Unmatched junction bases numbered 8, after V lost 0 bases and J lost 4 bases. Germline V gene lookup returns CDR1 SGHNT and CDR2 YYREEE (reference sequence). The CDR3 contains 16 residues.

Specimen: naive CD4+ T cells from PBMCs. Noted subset: CD45RA+ positively selected. The TCR was taken from a man between 18 and 29 years old in good health. Some clones in this sample may be carry-over from other donors' samples. The J gene is TRBJ2-3, the V gene TRBV5-4; 7 bases are shared with TRBD2. DNA of the CDR3: TGTGCCAGCAGCTTGGAGGTCCGGGGGGTCGCAGATACGCAGTATTTT. Its translation: CASSLEVRGVADTQYF.